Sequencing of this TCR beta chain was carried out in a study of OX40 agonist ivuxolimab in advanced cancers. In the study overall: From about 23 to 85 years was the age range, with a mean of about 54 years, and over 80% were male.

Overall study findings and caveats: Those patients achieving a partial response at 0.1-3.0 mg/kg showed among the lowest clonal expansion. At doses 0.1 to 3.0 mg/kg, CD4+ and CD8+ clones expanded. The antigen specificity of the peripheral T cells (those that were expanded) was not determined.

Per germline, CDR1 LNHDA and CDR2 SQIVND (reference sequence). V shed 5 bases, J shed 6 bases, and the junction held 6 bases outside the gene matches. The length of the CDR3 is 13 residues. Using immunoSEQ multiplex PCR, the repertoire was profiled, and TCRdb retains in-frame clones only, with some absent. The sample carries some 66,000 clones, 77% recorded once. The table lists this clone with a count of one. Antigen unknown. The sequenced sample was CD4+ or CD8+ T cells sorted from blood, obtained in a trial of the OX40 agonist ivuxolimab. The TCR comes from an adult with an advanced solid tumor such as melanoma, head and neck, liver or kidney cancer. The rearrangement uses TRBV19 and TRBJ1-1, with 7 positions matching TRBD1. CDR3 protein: CASSLRDSPEAFF. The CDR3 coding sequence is TGTGCCAGTAGTCTGAGGGACAGTCCTGAAGCTTTCTTT.